This T cell receptor (beta chain) came from a study of T cell responses to AZD1222 COVID-19 vaccine. The study, taken as a whole, reports: Spike-spanning, vaccine-associated CD4 TCRs were dominant at 160-218 and 743-854. The sample set comprised mostly white British donors with more females, and clonal diversity was possibly underestimated.

Details on this clone: The target antigen is unknown.

Repertoires were generated with immunoSEQ multiplex PCR, while TCRdb's copy carries only in-frame clones and drops some. Of roughly 120,000 clones listed, approximately 90% were seen once; the top ten hold roughly 5%. V lost 3 bases and J 5 bases, leaving 10 bases between the germline ends. The germline CDR1 and CDR2 sequences are SGHTA and FQGNSA. The CDR3 totals 14 residues. The V call is TRBV7-2, the J call TRBJ1-4; maybe TRBD1 (6 bases). The source material was peripheral blood, sampled on day 0 of AZD1222 vaccination. This receptor was taken from an adult in good health. CDR3 loop: CASSFLQGNEKLFF. For the CDR3, the DNA is TGTGCCAGCAGCTTTCTACAGGGAAATGAAAAACTGTTTTTT.